The rows below give T cell receptor beta chains drawn from one sample of a study of a mutant IDH1 vaccine in newly diagnosed glioma. These receptors are not linked to any known antigen. Sequencing was performed with immunoSEQ multiplex PCR; in TCRdb, only in-frame clones are kept and a portion is missing. The sample lists roughly 40,000 clones; 80% to 95% were seen once. Sequencing used PBMCs, obtained from a glioma patient whose treatment included an IDH1 peptide vaccine. These receptors originate from a man aged 50-59 years with glioma. Both conserved end residues are part of each CDR3. A D gene is named only where the DNA matches it firmly. The listing skips clone size in some rows; elsewhere it reads once, few, many or a size class.

D gene	J gene	V gene	clone size	CDR3 DNA	CDR3 protein
-	TRBJ1-2	TRBV6-5	-	TGTGCCAGCAGTCTCCGAGGCTATGGCTACACCTTC	CASSLRGYGYTF
-	TRBJ2-7	TRBV5-1	-	TGCGCCAGCAGCTGGGACCTAGATGACCTCTACGAGCAGTACTTC	CASSWDLDDLYEQYF
TRBD1	TRBJ2-3	TRBV6-5	-	TGTGCCAGCAGCCTCCGACAGGGTGGAGTGGATACGCAGTATTTT	CASSLRQGGVDTQYF
TRBD1	TRBJ2-5	TRBV7-3	-	TGTGCCAGCAGCCCCGGGGACAGGAAAGAGACCCAGTACTTC	CASSPGDRKETQYF
TRBD2	TRBJ2-7	TRBV18	-	TGTGCCAGCTCACCAGGGAGGGGATCCTACGAGCAGTACTTC	CASSPGRGSYEQYF
-	TRBJ2-3	TRBV5-6	-	TGTGCCAGCCTTAAAAGGGGCACAGATACGCAGTATTTT	CASLKRGTDTQYF
TRBD1	TRBJ1-1	TRBV5-1	-	TGCGCCAGCAGCCCGACAGGGTTGAACACTGAAGCTTTCTTT	CASSPTGLNTEAFF
-	TRBJ1-3	TRBV30	-	TGTGCCTGGAGTCCTCCGGTCGTCTCCTCTGGAAACACCATATATTTT	CAWSPPVVSSGNTIYF
-	TRBJ1-1	TRBV10-3	once	TGTGCCATCACCGAAGATCCAGGGATCTCTGAAGCTTTCTTT	CAITEDPGISEAFF
-	TRBJ1-2	TRBV7-2	-	TGTGCCAGCAGCTTAGGATCATTTGATCGGGGTTCCGGCTACACCTTC	CASSLGSFDRGSGYTF
-	TRBJ1-4	TRBV30	-	TGTGCCTGGGGCTCATCGGTGGTCGTGGGGAAACTGTTTTTT	CAWGSSVVVGKLFF
TRBD2	TRBJ2-3	TRBV27	-	TGTGCCAGCAGTCTTTCAGGCGGGGGGAGCACAGATACGCAGTATTTT	CASSLSGGGSTDTQYF
-	TRBJ2-7	TRBV5-4	once	TGTGCCAGCAGCACCTGGCCCAAGGGGGTCGAGCAGTACTTC	CASSTWPKGVEQYF
-	TRBJ2-2	TRBV6-5	-	TGTGCCAGCAGGACTACCTACACCGGGGAGCTGTTTTTT	CASRTTYTGELFF
TRBD1	TRBJ1-2	TRBV5-1	-	TGCGCCAGCAGCACACAGGGGGCGGATGGCTACACCTTC	CASSTQGADGYTF
-	TRBJ1-3	TRBV5-1	-	TGCGCCAGCAGCTTGACGGGGGAGGTCAAGCTACTCTCTGGAAACACCATATATTTT	CASSLTGEVKLLSGNTIYF
-	TRBJ2-7	TRBV2	-	TGTGCCAGCGGGGGTAGGGGGAGGTCCTACGAGCAGTACTTC	CASGGRGRSYEQYF
-	TRBJ2-1	TRBV6-1	-	TGTGCCAGCCGCCTTTGGGGGTCCTACAATGAGCAGTTCTTC	CASRLWGSYNEQFF
TRBD1	TRBJ1-2	TRBV28	-	TGTGCCAGCAGCCTGGGACAGGGGTACGGCTACACCTTC	CASSLGQGYGYTF
-	TRBJ2-2	TRBV28	-	TGTGCCAGCAGTTGGGACTCGAACACCGGGGAGCTGTTTTTT	CASSWDSNTGELFF
TRBD1	TRBJ1-1	TRBV27	once	TGTGCCAGCAGGCAACAGGGACAGGTCAAAGCTTTCTTT	CASRQQGQVKAFF
-	TRBJ1-5	TRBV11-2	-	TGTGCCAGCAGCCTCGGACAGTTCAATCAGCCCCAGCATTTT	CASSLGQFNQPQHF
-	TRBJ2-7	TRBV7-9	-	TGTGCCAGCAGCTTCAGGGGGGGCAACGAGCAGTACTTC	CASSFRGGNEQYF
-	TRBJ2-1	TRBV7-9	-	TGTGCCAGCAGCCAGGACCGGGGAGTGCGTGAGCAGTTCTTC	CASSQDRGVREQFF
TRBD2	TRBJ2-1	TRBV6-5	-	TGTGCCAGCAGTTCAAGACTAGCGGCCTCCTACAATGAGCAGTTCTTC	CASSSRLAASYNEQFF
-	TRBJ2-4	TRBV27	-	TGTGCCAGCAGTCTCACCAGTATCAAAAACATTCAGTACTTC	CASSLTSIKNIQYF
TRBD2	TRBJ2-5	TRBV15	-	TGTGCCACCAGCAGAGATGGGAGGGACCAAGAGACCCAGTACTTC	CATSRDGRDQETQYF
-	TRBJ1-5	TRBV18	-	TGTGCCAGCTCACCACCTAACCAGGGAGGAGGTAGCAATCAGCCCCAGCATTTT	CASSPPNQGGGSNQPQHF
TRBD2	TRBJ2-1	TRBV5-4	-	TGTGCCAGCAGCTTGTTACTAGCGGGGTATTACAATGAGCAGTTCTTC	CASSLLLAGYYNEQFF
TRBD1	TRBJ2-7	TRBV5-5	-	TGTGCCAGCAGCTTGTCTCTAGGGGGCGGGTACGAGCAGTACTTC	CASSLSLGGGYEQYF
-	TRBJ2-5	TRBV1	-	TGCACCAGCAGCCCCCGGGGTGGCTCGGAACGGCAAGAGACCCAGTACTTC	CTSSPRGGSERQETQYF
TRBD2	TRBJ2-2	TRBV7-9	-	TGTGCCAGCAGCCTGGGGACTAGCGGGAGATGGAACGGGGAGCTGTTTTTT	CASSLGTSGRWNGELFF
TRBD2	TRBJ2-5	TRBV27	-	TGTGCCAGCAGCCCCCGGAGCGGGAGGGAGCAAGAGACCCAGTACTTC	CASSPRSGREQETQYF
TRBD1	TRBJ2-7	TRBV28	-	TGTGCCAGCAGTCCACACCACACAGGGGACTACGAGCAGTACTTC	CASSPHHTGDYEQYF
TRBD1	TRBJ2-7	TRBV19	-	TGTGCCAGTAGTATAGCCCGGGACAGCTACGAGCAGTACTTC	CASSIARDSYEQYF
-	TRBJ2-1	TRBV30	-	TGTGCCAGCACCGGGACAAACTACAATGAGCAGTTCTTC	CASTGTNYNEQFF
-	TRBJ1-1	TRBV27	-	TGTGCCAGCAGTCCCGTGGGCCAGAACACTGAAGCTTTCTTT	CASSPVGQNTEAFF
-	TRBJ1-4	TRBV5-4	-	TGTGCCAGCAGCTTGTCGGGGGGTGGCGAAAAACTGTTTTTT	CASSLSGGGEKLFF
-	TRBJ1-4	TRBV5-6	-	TGTGCCAGCAGCTTGAGGTGGCGGGATGAAAAACTGTTTTTT	CASSLRWRDEKLFF
TRBD1	TRBJ2-2	TRBV9	-	TGTGCCAGCAGCGTAGAGGGGCAGGGGGCTTCAACCGGGGAGCTGTTTTTT	CASSVEGQGASTGELFF
TRBD1	TRBJ2-5	TRBV27	-	TGTGCCAGCAGTTTCGGACAGGGGGAGGGGGAGACCCAGTACTTC	CASSFGQGEGETQYF
-	TRBJ1-5	TRBV7-2	-	TGTGCCAGCAGCTTAGGGACAACTGGGCATCAGCCCCAGCATTTT	CASSLGTTGHQPQHF
TRBD2	TRBJ2-3	TRBV7-9	-	TGTGCCAGCAGCTTCCGGACTAGCGGGAGCGCGGATACGCAGTATTTT	CASSFRTSGSADTQYF
TRBD1	TRBJ1-1	TRBV28	-	TGTGCCAGCAGTTCCCGGACAGGGGTAACTGAAGCTTTCTTT	CASSSRTGVTEAFF
-	TRBJ1-3	TRBV14	-	TGTGCCAGCAGCCAAGTCCGAGGCTTCGGAAACACCATATATTTT	CASSQVRGFGNTIYF